Following are 26 T cell receptor beta chains from one sample sequenced in a study of T cell repertoires in cytomegalovirus infection. These receptors are not linked to any known antigen. Using its own MiXCR run on the reads, TCRdb lists one record per CDR3 protein. The sample carries about 900,000 distinct CDR3 sequences, around a third recorded once. Material: cultured CD8+ T cells from PBMCs, obtained from culture after CMV antigen stimulation. The source of these receptors is a human donor in good health (CMV status not recorded). Some clones in this sample may be carry-over from other donors' samples.

This clonotype was observed a single time. A much more abundant neighbour one base away suggests this may be a read error. The missing conserved phenylalanine or tryptophan at the end of this CDR3 makes a read error likely. The chain uses TRBV7-2 and TRBJ2-3; possibly TRBD1 for D (5 bases). From germline, CDR1 is SGHTA and CDR2 FQGNSA. The V and J ends lost 5 bases and 10 bases respectively, with 13 bases between them. The CDR3 runs 12 residues. The CDR3 is CASSPLTTAQYL. Written as DNA, the CDR3 is TGTGCCAGCAGCCCTTTGACGACAGCGCAGTATCTT.

This clonotype was seen at least ten times. The chain couples TRBV7-6 to TRBJ2-7; TRBD1 matches 7 bases. The CDR3 length is 15 residues. Trimming at V came to 0 bases and at J to 3 bases, leaving 5 bases not matched to a gene. Per germline, CDR1 SGHVS and CDR2 FNYEAQ. The CDR3 spells CASSLAEGANYEQYF. In nucleotides, the CDR3 is TGTGCCAGCAGCTTAGCTGAGGGGGCGAACTACGAGCAGTACTTC.

This clonotype was observed once. The chain employs TRBV2 and TRBJ2-5, with 11 nucleotides matching TRBD1. This CDR3 is built from 13 residues. Germline trimming cut 8 bases from V and 5 bases from J; bases unmatched to any gene: 4. The V gene's germline CDR1 is SNHLY and CDR2 FYNNEI. CDR3 region: CASLGQGAETQYF. CDR3 DNA sequence: TGTGCCAGCCTCGGACAGGGGGCTGAGACCCAGTACTTC.

This clonotype was observed once. This chain uses TRBV2 with TRBJ2-5, with D hard to call. V shed 3 bases and J shed 5 bases, with 13 bases lying between them. The V gene's germline CDR1 is SNHLY and CDR2 FYNNEI. CDR3 size: 14 residues. The CDR3 loop is CASSDDGYGETQYF. CDR3 bases: TGTGCCAGCAGTGATGACGGTTACGGGGAGACCCAGTACTTC.

V and J are TRBV2 and TRBJ2-3, with 9 positions matching TRBD2. CDR3 length equals 13 residues. V lost 11 bases to trimming and J lost 2 bases; unmatched junction nucleotides: 5. Germline CDR1 is SNHLY and CDR2 is FYNNEI. The CDR3 spells CAAGGGVTDTQYF. CDR3 DNA: TGTGCCGCGGGCGGGGGGGTCACAGATACGCAGTATTTT.

This chain links TRBV15 with TRBJ1-4, with 8 bases matching TRBD1. Germline values: CDR1 LNHNV, CDR2 YYDKDF (reference sequence). The trim removed 5 bases at V and 8 bases at J, leaving 10 bases unmatched. The CDR3 runs to 15 residues. CDR3 bases: TGTGCCACCAGCCAACGTGGACAGGGACGGGAAAAACTGTTTTTT. Its translation is CATSQRGQGREKLFF.

The rearrangement links TRBV7-9 to TRBJ2-5; a weak D match, TRBD2 (6 bases). V was clipped by 5 bases and J by 0 bases, with 16 bases between them. Germline lookup yields CDR1 SEHNR and CDR2 FQNEAQ (reference sequence). The CDR3 has 16 amino acids. DNA for the CDR3: TGTGCCAGCAGCCCTGGACTAACCTTGTACCAAGAGACCCAGTACTTC. It specifies CASSPGLTLYQETQYF.

This clonotype showed up just once. The chain is built from TRBV7-6 and TRBJ2-1; D may be TRBD1 or TRBD2 (5 bases each). This CDR3 is 14 amino acids long. V lost 9 bases, J lost 4 bases, and 16 bases lay in between. Germline V gene lookup returns CDR1 SGHVS and CDR2 FNYEAQ. CDR3 bases: TGTGCCAGTGATTGGGGGAGAAATTACAATGAGCAGTTCTTC. This translates into CASDWGRNYNEQFF.

The sample holds a few counts of this clonotype. CDR3 in DNA: TGTGCCAGCACAGCCGGGACAGCTTATGGCTACACCTTC. It is translated as CASTAGTAYGYTF. J is TRBJ1-2 and V is TRBV25-1; 7 nucleotides match TRBD1. The CDR3 is 13 residues long. In germline, CDR1 is MGHDK, CDR2 SYGVNS. Trimming cost V 7 bases and J 5 bases; bases outside gene matches: 7.

Only a few counts were recorded for this clonotype. The CDR3 is CSVEGQDHFNGYTF. CDR3 bases: TGCAGCGTTGAAGGACAGGACCACTTCAATGGCTACACCTTC. The gene calls are TRBV29-1 and TRBJ1-2, with D possibly matching TRBD1 (6 bases). This CDR3 contains 14 residues. Germline CDR1 reads SQVTM; CDR2 reads ANQGSEA. Trimming removed 1 base from V and 6 bases from J, with 15 bases in between.

The chain has TRBV3-1 and TRBJ2-5, with a tentative D call TRBD1 (6 bases). V was trimmed by 0 bases and J by 4 bases, leaving 15 bases between them. Germline assignment: CDR1 LGHDT and CDR2 YNNKEL (reference sequence). The CDR3 is made up of 16 amino acids. CDR3 loop: CASSQDPATGSETQYF. The CDR3 DNA reads TGTGCCAGCAGCCAAGATCCAGCCACAGGGTCAGAGACCCAGTACTTC.

The gene calls are TRBV6-1 and TRBJ1-5; 7 bases match TRBD1. CDR3 length: 18 amino acids. Looked up from germline, CDR1 is MNHNS and CDR2 is SASEGT. V was clipped by 2 bases and J by 2 bases; unmatched bases: 12. The CDR3 region is CASSERDRDYSGNQPQHF. The DNA of the CDR3 is TGTGCCAGCAGTGAACGAGACAGGGACTACTCGGGCAATCAGCCCCAGCATTTT.

This clonotype was counted ten times or more. The V gene is TRBV7-9, the J gene TRBJ1-1; D possibly corresponds to TRBD1 (6 bases). Germline V gene data show CDR1 as SEHNR and CDR2 as FQNEAQ (reference sequence). V was clipped by 0 bases and J by 1 base, with 21 bases between them. This CDR3 has 19 residues. The DNA of the CDR3 is TGTGCCAGCAGCTTAGCGGACAGACCAACCCCCCAACGGAACACTGAAGCTTTCTTT. Translated, it gives CASSLADRPTPQRNTEAFF. Full variable domain (outside the CDR3, taken from reference TRBV7-9 and TRBJ1-1): DTGVSQNPRHKITKRGQNVTFRCDPISEHNRLYWYRQTLGQGPEFLTYFQNEAQLEKSRLLSDRFSAERPKGSFSTLEIQRTEQGDSAMYLCASSLADRPTPQRNTEAFFGQGTRLTVV.

The chain employs TRBV7-6 and TRBJ2-1, with 9 positions matching TRBD1. This CDR3 contains 14 residues. V lost 5 bases to trimming and J lost 8 bases; unmatched junction nucleotides: 7. CDR1 is SGHVS and CDR2 is FNYEAQ in the germline V gene. Here the CDR3 reads CASSGGTGSYEQFF. The CDR3 coding sequence is TGTGCCAGCAGCGGAGGGACAGGGTCGTATGAGCAGTTCTTC.

A remark on this clonotype: A junction boundary mismatches the germline segment, possibly from a read error. The J gene is TRBJ1-4, the V gene TRBV12-3 or TRBV12-4; possibly TRBD1 for D (6 bases). The CDR3 consists of 15 residues. For the CDR3, the DNA is TGTGCCAGGAGTTTGGCAGGGACAATCAATGAAAAACTGTTTTTT. Amino acid sequence: CARSLAGTINEKLFF.

The chain uses TRBV7-3 and TRBJ2-2; D might be TRBD1 or TRBD2, each matching 5 bases. The germline V gene has CDR1 SGHTA and CDR2 FQGTGA. Trimming took off 5 bases at V and 6 bases at J, with 10 bases between the two ends. The CDR3 extends over 13 amino acids. CDR3 nucleotide sequence: TGTGCCAGCAGCCGGGGCCGGTCCGGGGAGCTGTTTTTT. It yields the protein CASSRGRSGELFF.

This chain joins TRBV15 and TRBJ2-3; 12 nucleotides line up with TRBD2. The CDR3 spans 17 residues. Germline V gives CDR1 LNHNV, CDR2 YYDKDF (reference sequence). The trim removed 7 bases at V and 3 bases at J, leaving 11 bases unmatched. The CDR3 spells CATNPTSGGEWTDTQYF. The DNA for the CDR3 is TGTGCCACCAACCCGACTAGCGGGGGCGAGTGGACAGATACGCAGTATTTT.

This clonotype has only a few counts. The chain uses TRBV15 and TRBJ1-1, with D possibly matching TRBD1 (5 bases). The CDR3 is 16 residues long. Per germline, CDR1 LNHNV and CDR2 YYDKDF (reference sequence). V was clipped by 0 bases and J by 3 bases, with 14 bases between them. CDR3: CATSRDLGGWDTEAFF. The CDR3 nucleotides are TGTGCCACCAGCAGAGATTTGGGGGGGTGGGACACTGAAGCTTTCTTT.

This clonotype was seen a few times. V is TRBV10-3 and J is TRBJ2-7, with D maybe TRBD2 (7 bases). V lost 1 base to trimming and J lost 0 bases, with 16 bases between them. Germline V gives CDR1 ENHRY, CDR2 SYGVKD. This CDR3 spans 17 amino acids. CDR3 amino acids: CAISEFTGTGGSYEQYV. Written as DNA, the CDR3 is TGTGCCATCAGTGAGTTTACAGGGACGGGGGGCTCCTACGAGCAGTACGTC.

This clonotype was detected ten times or more. J is TRBJ2-5 and V is TRBV12-5; TRBD1 aligns across 8 bases. CDR3 length: 15 amino acids. Germline V gene sequence: CDR1 LGHNT, CDR2 FRNRAP. V shed 5 bases, J shed 2 bases, and the junction held 7 bases outside the gene matches. CDR3 DNA: TGTGCTAGTGGTCTGTGGACAGGGAAGCAAGAGACCCAGTACTTC. It specifies CASGLWTGKQETQYF.

This clonotype was seen at least ten times. The V gene is TRBV7-2, the J gene TRBJ2-7, with 8 bases that match TRBD1. Germline V lookup: CDR1 SGHTA, CDR2 FQGNSA. J was trimmed by 3 bases and V by 6 bases; bases with no gene match: 10. This CDR3 contains 15 residues. Here the CDR3 DNA reads TGTGCCAGCAGTTTGGGACAGGCCGCCCACTACGAGCAGTACGTC. Its protein is CASSLGQAAHYEQYV.

This clonotype was seen a few times. J is TRBJ2-1 and V is TRBV4-2, with 7 bases that match TRBD1. V was clipped by 0 bases and J by 3 bases; unmatched bases: 8. From germline, CDR1 is LGHNA and CDR2 YNFKEQ. The CDR3 runs 17 residues. In nucleotides, the CDR3 is TGTGCCAGCAGCCAAGATATACTGACAGGGAACTACAATGAGCAGTTCTTC. Its protein is CASSQDILTGNYNEQFF.

V is TRBV4-3 and J is TRBJ2-3, with 10 bases fitting TRBD2. This CDR3 comprises 16 residues. Germline lookup yields CDR1 LGHNA and CDR2 YSLEER. V lost 4 bases, J lost 5 bases, and 9 bases stayed unmatched. CDR3 loop: CASSPTSGVWKDTQYF. The CDR3, as DNA: TGCGCCAGCAGCCCAACTAGCGGGGTTTGGAAAGATACGCAGTATTTT.

The chain links TRBV19 to TRBJ1-5; no definite D call. V was clipped by 5 bases and J by 0 bases, with 11 bases between them. Germline CDR1 and CDR2: LNHDA and SQIVND (reference sequence). The CDR3 totals 15 residues. As DNA, the CDR3 is TGTGCCAGTAGTCCCCGGGCCGATAGCAATCAGCCCCAGCATTTT. Its translation: CASSPRADSNQPQHF.

A few counts support this clonotype. This chain links TRBV7-6 with TRBJ2-5; tentative D call: TRBD2 (6 bases). The CDR3 spans 15 residues. In germline, CDR1 is SGHVS, CDR2 FNYEAQ. V gave up 3 bases and J gave up 4 bases, with 15 bases separating them. The chain's CDR3 is CASSLGGGGGETQYF. For the CDR3, the DNA is TGTGCCAGCAGCTTGGGCGGTGGGGGAGGAGAGACCCAGTACTTC.

The chain carries TRBV7-9 and TRBJ1-2; TRBD1 matches 7 bases. Germline V gene data show CDR1 as SEHNR and CDR2 as FQNEAQ (reference sequence). Trimming at V came to 5 bases and at J to 2 bases, leaving 14 bases not matched to a gene. CDR3 length: 17 residues. For the CDR3, the DNA is TGTGCCAGCAGCCGTAGAGTTGGTGGGACAGCGAACTATGGCTACACCTTC. It translates to CASSRRVGGTANYGYTF.